This T cell receptor (beta chain) came from a study of human T cells and chemical hapten exposure. Study-level information: Across the whole study, which lasted roughly 24 weeks, patients were given diphenylcyclopropenone on the scalp once a week.

One entry per CDR3 protein, called by TCRdb with MiXCR from the RACE reads. The sample consists of about 270,000 distinct CDR3 sequences, approximately 7.5% of them appearing once. The CDR3 length is 12 residues. V dropped 2 bases and J dropped 6 bases, with 4 bases sitting between them. CDR1 is SGHTA and CDR2 is FQGNSA in the germline V gene. This clonotype has a count of ten or more. Specified time point: pre-sensitization, week 0. Treatment reported: therapeutic diphenylcyclopropenone sensitization with weekly scalp DPC. This rearrangement joins TRBV7-2 to TRBJ2-2; no reliable D call. This specimen consisted of whole blood, obtained in connection with sensitization to the hapten diphenylcyclopropenone (DPC). This clonotype originated in a man aged 18 to 35 with alopecia areata. Some clones in this sample may be carry-over from other donors' samples. The CDR3 reads CASSLLAGELFF. As DNA, the CDR3 is TGTGCCAGCAGCTTACTGGCCGGGGAGCTGTTTTTT. Full variable domain (outside the CDR3, taken from reference TRBV7-2 and TRBJ2-2): GAGVSQSPSNKVTEKGKDVELRCDPISGHTALYWYRQSLGQGLEFLIYFQGNSAPDKSGLPSDRFSAERTGGSVSTLTIQRTQQEDSAVYLCASSLLAGELFFGEGSRLTVL.